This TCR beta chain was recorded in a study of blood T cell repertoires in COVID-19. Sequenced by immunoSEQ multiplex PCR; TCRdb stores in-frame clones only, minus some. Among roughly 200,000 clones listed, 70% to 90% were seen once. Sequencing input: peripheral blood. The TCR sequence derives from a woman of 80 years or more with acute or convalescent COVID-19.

The CDR3 bases are TGTGCCAGCAGCAACACCCCGGGACAGGGGACCTCCTACAATGAGCAGTTCTTC. Amino acid sequence: CASSNTPGQGTSYNEQFF. The gene calls are TRBV7-9 and TRBJ2-1, with 10 bases identical to TRBD1. The CDR3 consists of 18 residues. Germline V CDR1 and CDR2: SEHNR, FQNEAQ (reference sequence). The trim removed 5 bases at V and 0 bases at J, leaving 10 bases unmatched.